Shown below are 31 T cell receptor beta chains from a single sample sequenced in a study of blood T cell repertoires in COVID-19 (dated by TCRdb to 2020 to 2022). Library generation was performed with the immunoSEQ multiplex PCR assay. The immuneACCESS repertoire file appears here via TCRdb, limited to in-frame rearrangements. These files lack a portion of the clones; in checked studies, under half of the deficit traces to unresolved V genes, and the cause of the others is not known. Recorded for this sample are fewer than 55,000 clones; roughly 80% of them occurred a single time. The top ten constitute 14% of the sample. The sample taken for sequencing was peripheral blood. The receptors were sampled from a human donor with acute or convalescent COVID-19. The donor label of this sample is uncertain.

The genes are TRBV19 and TRBJ2-5; TRBD2 agrees at 14 bases. Germline V gene data show CDR1 as LNHDA and CDR2 as SQIVND (reference sequence). There are 15 residues in the CDR3. Unmatched junction bases numbered 7, after V lost 7 bases and J lost 6 bases. Here the CDR3 DNA reads TGTGCCAGTATGACTAGCGGGAGGGCCGAGAAGACCCAGTACTTC. Translated, it gives CASMTSGRAEKTQYF.

This chain connects TRBV6-5 to TRBJ2-5; D remains unclear. With 5 bases removed from V and 7 bases from J, the gap between germline ends came to 17 bases. Germline loops: CDR1 MNHEY, CDR2 SVGAGI. The CDR3 is made up of 14 amino acids. CDR3: CASSTAVGSGTQYF. For the CDR3, the DNA is TGTGCCAGCAGTACAGCCGTGGGCTCAGGGACCCAGTACTTC.

The chain couples TRBV11-3 to TRBJ1-2; unclear D gene. V lost 1 base and J lost 7, with 7 bases in between. The CDR3 runs to 12 residues. Germline loops: CDR1 SGHNT, CDR2 YENEEA. Here the CDR3 DNA reads TGTGCCAGCAGCTTAGTGGAGGGTGGCTACACCTTC. This translates into CASSLVEGGYTF.

The rearrangement uses TRBV19 and TRBJ1-5, with D maybe TRBD1 (6 bases). Trimming shortened V by 4 bases and J by 7 bases, and 14 bases separated the two germline ends. This CDR3 is 14 amino acids long. Germline assignment: CDR1 LNHDA and CDR2 SQIVND (reference sequence). CDR3 in amino acids: CASSNREGGQPQHF. For the CDR3, the DNA is TGTGCCAGTAGTAACAGGGAGGGCGGACAGCCCCAGCATTTT.

The rearrangement joins TRBV7-2 to TRBJ1-2; D is undetermined. The CDR3 extends over 13 amino acids. Trimming removed 0 bases at V and 2 bases at J, with 4 bases between. CDR1 SGHTA and CDR2 FQGNSA come from the germline V gene. CDR3 region: CASSLAQNYGYTF. The CDR3 bases are TGTGCCAGCAGCTTAGCACAGAACTATGGCTACACCTTC.

The chain joins TRBV27 to TRBJ2-1; no definite D call. Germline V lookup: CDR1 MNHEY, CDR2 SMNVEV (reference sequence). The V gene lost 2 bases and the J gene lost 0 bases, with 14 bases spanning the gap. The CDR3 is 17 amino acids. CDR3 nucleotides: TGTGCCAGCAGTTTAACCTATGGAGCGAGCTCCTACAATGAGCAGTTCTTC. Translated: CASSLTYGASSYNEQFF.

The V and J genes are TRBV12-3 or TRBV12-4 and TRBJ1-4; D is ambiguous. Trimming left V 6 bases short and J 8 bases short, with 7 bases between. There are 11 residues in the CDR3. This CDR3 reads CASSYHEKLFF. CDR3 DNA: TGTGCCAGCAGCTACCACGAAAAACTGTTTTTT.

V is TRBV19 and J is TRBJ1-1; D remains ambiguous. Germline CDR1 and CDR2: LNHDA and SQIVND (reference sequence). V shed 2 bases and J shed 2 bases, with 6 bases lying between them. The CDR3 is 13 amino acids. The CDR3 region has the DNA TGTGCCAGTAGTATAATCAGTAACACTGAAGCTTTCTTT. It yields the protein CASSIISNTEAFF.

The J gene is TRBJ1-5, the V gene TRBV7-9, with D perhaps matching TRBD1 (6 bases). Germline loops: CDR1 SEHNR, CDR2 FQNEAQ (reference sequence). This CDR3 spans 15 amino acids. V lost 8 bases, J lost 0 bases, and 14 bases lay in between. CDR3 DNA: TGTGCCAGCTCTACCGGGGGGCCTAGCAATCAGCCCCAGCATTTT. Translation: CASSTGGPSNQPQHF.

The chain carries TRBV7-2 and TRBJ2-7; TRBD1 matches at 8 bases. The CDR3 extends over 14 amino acids. Germline lookup yields CDR1 SGHTA and CDR2 FQGNSA. The trim removed 4 bases at V and 4 bases at J, leaving 6 bases unmatched. The CDR3 sequence: CASSSRTGYYEQYF. CDR3 DNA sequence: TGTGCCAGCAGCTCGAGGACAGGGTATTACGAGCAGTACTTC.

The sample holds a few counts of this clone. The rearrangement uses TRBV11-2 and TRBJ1-6; D is uncertain. The germline gives CDR1 SGHAT, CDR2 FQNNGV. Trimming took off 4 bases at V and 9 bases at J, with 13 bases between the two ends. The CDR3 covers 14 residues. As DNA, the CDR3 is TGTGCCAGCAGCTCGGGAGACTTTCCTTCACCCCTCCACTTT. Its protein is CASSSGDFPSPLHF.

This clone was counted only a few times. The CDR3 loop is CAAPEDAGEKLFF. CDR3 DNA: TGTGCCGCACCGGAGGACGCAGGCGAAAAACTGTTTTTT. The V gene is TRBV7-9, the J gene TRBJ1-4; D call uncertain. The CDR3 runs to 13 residues. Germline V gene lookup returns CDR1 SEHNR and CDR2 FQNEAQ (reference sequence). Trimming took off 11 bases at V and 8 bases at J, with 18 bases between the two ends.

The chain is built from TRBV7-7 and TRBJ2-3; no clear D gene. The V end lost 2 bases, the J end lost 5 bases, and 11 bases lay between the germline ends. The germline CDR1 and CDR2 sequences are SSHAT and FNYEAQ (reference sequence). This CDR3 contains 14 residues. This CDR3 reads CASSLNEVGDTQYF. The CDR3 DNA is TGTGCCAGCAGCTTAAACGAGGTCGGAGATACGCAGTATTTT.

The genes are TRBV7-2 and TRBJ1-2; no clear D. V was trimmed by 7 bases and J by 2 bases, leaving 14 bases between them. Germline CDR1 and CDR2: SGHTA and FQGNSA. The CDR3 consists of 14 residues. CDR3 in DNA: TGTGCCAGCAACTCGGGGTCCGGAAACTATGGCTACACCTTC. It is translated as CASNSGSGNYGYTF.

This chain uses TRBV28 with TRBJ2-3; 7 nucleotides line up with TRBD2. J gave up 0 bases and V 2 bases, and 20 bases lay outside the gene matches. The CDR3 is 21 residues long. Looked up from germline, CDR1 is MDHEN and CDR2 is SYDVKM. The DNA of the CDR3 is TGTGCCAGCAGTTTAATTTTAAGAGTTCAACCCCTAGCGGAGAGCACAGATACGCAGTATTTT. Translation: CASSLILRVQPLAESTDTQYF. Drawing the rest from reference TRBV28 and TRBJ2-3, the complete variable domain is DVKVTQSSRYLVKRTGEKVFLECVQDMDHENMFWYRQDPGLGLRLIYFSYDVKMKEKGDIPEGYSVSREKKERFSLILESASTNQTSMYLCASSLILRVQPLAESTDTQYFGPGTRLTVL.

The V call is TRBV19, the J call TRBJ1-1, with 9 bases identical to TRBD1. This CDR3 region has 18 residues. Germline loops: CDR1 LNHDA, CDR2 SQIVND (reference sequence). V was clipped by 5 bases and J by 4 bases; unmatched bases: 17. The CDR3 is CASSSRRTGASFLTEAFF. In DNA, the CDR3 is TGTGCCAGTAGTTCTAGGAGGACAGGGGCTTCGTTTCTCACTGAAGCTTTCTTT.

The chain couples TRBV27 to TRBJ2-7; TRBD1 agrees at 8 bases. With 4 bases clipped from V and 4 bases from J, the junction kept 9 bases outside the gene matches. The CDR3 is made up of 15 amino acids. Germline V gives CDR1 MNHEY, CDR2 SMNVEV (reference sequence). This CDR3 is CASSSLGQGRYEQYF. The CDR3 coding sequence is TGTGCCAGCAGTTCCCTCGGACAGGGTCGGTACGAGCAGTACTTC.

Details on this clone: No conserved phenylalanine or tryptophan ends this CDR3, so it is likely a read error. Because the CDR3's place on the DNA is in doubt, the DNA is left out and the CDR3 is given as listed by TCRdb. V is TRBV28 and J is TRBJ1-3; the table's D gene call, TRBD1, was not cross checked with the DNA. CDR1 is MDHEN, CDR2 SYDVKM, per germline. The CDR3 extends over 12 residues, inclusive of both ends. The CDR3 sequence is CASRGAGQGVIY.

Comment on this clone: Other nucleotide sequences in the sample specify the same CDR3. The chain combines TRBV2 with TRBJ2-7; 8 nucleotides align to TRBD2. Per the germline V gene, CDR1 is SNHLY and CDR2 is FYNNEI. The CDR3 is 14 amino acids. The V gene end was trimmed by 6 bases and the J gene end by 4 bases; junction bases not matched to a gene: 8. The CDR3, as DNA: TGTGCCAGCAGCGCGGATGAGCGGGGGTACGAGCAGTACTTC. Amino acid sequence: CASSADERGYEQYF.

V and J are TRBV4-1 and TRBJ1-5; D is undetermined. The V gene lost 0 bases and the J gene lost 7 bases, with 10 bases spanning the gap. The CDR3 covers 14 residues. Per the germline V gene, CDR1 is MGHRA and CDR2 is YSYEKL. The CDR3 here is CASSQDRGKQPQHF. The CDR3, as DNA: TGCGCCAGCAGCCAAGATCGAGGGAAGCAGCCCCAGCATTTT.

This sequence joins TRBV6-5 and TRBJ1-1; possibly TRBD1 for D (5 bases). Between the trimmed V and J ends, which lost 6 bases and 7 bases, there was a span of 18 bases. This CDR3 has 14 residues. Germline V lookup: CDR1 MNHEY, CDR2 SVGAGI. CDR3 region: CASSPSGGIVEAFF. The CDR3 coding sequence is TGTGCCAGCAGCCCCTCGGGGGGGATCGTTGAAGCTTTCTTT.

The CDR3 loop is CASSRQTGSQPQHF. The CDR3 nucleotides are TGTGCCAGCAGCCGACAGACAGGGAGCCAGCCCCAGCATTTT. The chain employs TRBV6-2 or TRBV6-3 and TRBJ1-5; TRBD1 matches 7 bases. This CDR3 is 14 amino acids long. In germline, CDR1 is MNHEY, CDR2 SVGEGT. The V and J ends lost 6 bases and 7 bases, in that order; junction bases with no gene match: 9.

The chain employs TRBV3-1 (or the pseudogene TRBV3-2) and TRBJ2-3; TRBD1 is a possible D gene (6 bases). Per germline, CDR1 LGHDT and CDR2 YNNKEL (reference sequence). The CDR3 is 16 residues long. The ends were cut back, 4 bases at V and 2 bases at J, with 16 bases in the middle. CDR3 DNA: TGTGCCAGCAGCCTCTACCCCGGGACAAACACAGATACGCAGTATTTT. This gives the protein CASSLYPGTNTDTQYF.

J is TRBJ2-4 and V is TRBV23-1, with 7 positions matching TRBD1. TRBV23-1 is designated an ORF whose function remains uncertain. V lost 4 bases to trimming and J lost 6 bases; unmatched junction nucleotides: 6. The CDR3 extends over 14 amino acids. The CDR3 DNA follows: TGCGCCAGCAGTCCCCGGGACAGAGGAAACATTCAGTACTTC. It is translated as CASSPRDRGNIQYF.

This chain joins TRBV30 and TRBJ2-3; 7 bases map to TRBD2. This CDR3 has 14 residues. Germline trimming cut 2 bases from V and 2 bases from J; bases unmatched to any gene: 4. Germline V lookup: CDR1 GTSNPN, CDR2 SVGIG (reference sequence). The CDR3 DNA is TGTGCCTGGAGTCCCAGCGGGAACACAGATACGCAGTATTTT. It encodes CAWSPSGNTDTQYF. Full variable domain (rest looked up from reference TRBV30 and TRBJ2-3): SQTIHQWPATLVQPVGSPLSLECTVEGTSNPNLYWYRQAAGRGLQLLFYSVGIGQISSEVPQNLSASRPQDRQFILSSKKLLLSDSGFYLCAWSPSGNTDTQYFGPGTRLTVL.

This chain connects TRBV5-1 to TRBJ1-2; 8 positions agree with TRBD1. The germline CDR1 and CDR2 sequences are SGHRS and YFSETQ. Germline trimming cut 1 base from V and 8 bases from J; bases unmatched to any gene: 13. The CDR3 length is 16 residues. The CDR3, as DNA: TGCGCCAGCAGCTTGATCTCAACAGTACAGGGGGACGGCTACACCTTC. Protein product: CASSLISTVQGDGYTF.

This clone was seen just once. This chain joins TRBV6-1 and TRBJ1-1; the D gene is possibly TRBD1 (5 bases). The V and J ends lost 2 bases and 3 bases respectively, with 13 bases between them. Germline loops: CDR1 MNHNS, CDR2 SASEGT. The CDR3 covers 15 residues. The CDR3 spells CASSEFGAEYTEAFF. The CDR3 DNA is TGTGCCAGCAGTGAATTTGGGGCTGAGTACACTGAAGCTTTCTTT.

This clone appeared a few times. The chain employs TRBV5-1 and TRBJ1-6, with D unresolved. CDR1 and CDR2 from the germline V gene are SGHRS and YFSETQ. The CDR3 is made up of 13 amino acids. V was clipped by 5 bases and J by 8 bases, with 11 bases between them. The DNA of the CDR3 is TGCGCCAGCAGAGACACGACGGATTCACCCCTCCACTTT. It yields the protein CASRDTTDSPLHF.

CDR3 bases: TGTGCCAGCAGCCCCGGGGACAGGGAGGGCGCTGAAGCTTTCTTT. This sequence encodes CASSPGDREGAEAFF. V usage is TRBV28 and J usage is TRBJ1-1; 9 nucleotides agree with TRBD1. Germline V gene data show CDR1 as MDHEN and CDR2 as SYDVKM. The ends lost 6 bases at V and 6 bases at J; junction bases unmatched: 11. This CDR3 has 15 residues.

This chain uses TRBV6-5 with TRBJ1-1; perhaps TRBD1 as D (5 bases). The V end lost 3 bases, the J end lost 1 base, and 15 bases lay between the germline ends. Germline V gene sequence: CDR1 MNHEY, CDR2 SVGAGI. This CDR3 has 16 residues. The CDR3 spells CASSYESGIENTEAFF. DNA for the CDR3: TGTGCCAGCAGTTATGAGTCAGGGATAGAGAACACTGAAGCTTTCTTT.

This clone was counted only a few times. The V and J genes are TRBV7-2 and TRBJ2-1; 8 nucleotides line up with TRBD2. The germline CDR1 and CDR2 sequences are SGHTA and FQGNSA. J gave up 5 bases and V 4 bases, and 7 bases lay outside the gene matches. The CDR3 totals 15 residues. CDR3 bases: TGTGCCAGCAGCTCGGGACTAGTGGGAAACAATGAGCAGTTCTTC. Translating it yields CASSSGLVGNNEQFF.